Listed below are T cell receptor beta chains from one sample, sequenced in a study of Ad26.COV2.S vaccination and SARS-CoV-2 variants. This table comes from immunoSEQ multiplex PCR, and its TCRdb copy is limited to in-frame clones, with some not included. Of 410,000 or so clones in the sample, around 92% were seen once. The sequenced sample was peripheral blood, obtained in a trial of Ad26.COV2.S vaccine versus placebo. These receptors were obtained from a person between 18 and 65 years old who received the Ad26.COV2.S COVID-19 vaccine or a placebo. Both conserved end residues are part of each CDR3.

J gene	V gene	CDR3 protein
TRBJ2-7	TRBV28	CASTESQGRPYEQYF
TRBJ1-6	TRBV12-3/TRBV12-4	CASSRDYNSPLHF
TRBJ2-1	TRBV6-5	CASSSVVYNEQFF
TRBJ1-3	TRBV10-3	CATRGREAGNTIYF
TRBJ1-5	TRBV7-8	CASSLEVGYSNQPQHF
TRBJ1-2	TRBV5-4	CASSSREKIYGYTF
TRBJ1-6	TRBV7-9	CASSRGQRNSPLHF
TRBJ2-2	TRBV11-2	CASSLVTGDTGELFF
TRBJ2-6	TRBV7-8	CASSFSGSGANVLTF
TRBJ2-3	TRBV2	CASSQQGTSTDTQYF
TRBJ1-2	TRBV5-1	CASSLGTETYGYTF
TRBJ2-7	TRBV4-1	CASSHLTNPSYEQYF
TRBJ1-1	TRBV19	CASRQGANMNTEAFF
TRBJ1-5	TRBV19	CASSEGARGNQPQHF
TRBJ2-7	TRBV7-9	CASSSGQRPYEQYF
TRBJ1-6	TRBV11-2	CASSLGWNSPLHF
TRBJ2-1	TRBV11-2	CASGWGAAENEQFF
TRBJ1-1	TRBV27	CASTSLTGLNEAFF
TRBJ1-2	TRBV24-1	CATSDCAPGQHEVFCYTF
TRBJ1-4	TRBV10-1	CASSPGQGYEKLFF
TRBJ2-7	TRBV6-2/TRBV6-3	CASSYPRDSVSYEQYF
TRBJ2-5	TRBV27	CASSRNVGPKGETQYF
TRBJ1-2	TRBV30	CACVRDYGYTF
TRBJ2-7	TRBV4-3	CASSHGYRGLRDEQYF
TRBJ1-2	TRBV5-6	CASSPPAGVYGYTF
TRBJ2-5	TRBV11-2	CASSLMGTSGVGSQETQYF
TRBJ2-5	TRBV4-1	CASSQGRGPNQETQYF
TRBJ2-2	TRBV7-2	CASSLVAGRVTGELFF
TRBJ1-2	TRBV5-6	CASSSVPGALAYPSYGYTF
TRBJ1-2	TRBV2	CASTPWAGGNGYTF
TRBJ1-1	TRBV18	CASSPRVGENTEAFF
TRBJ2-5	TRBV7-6	CASIPRGKETQYF
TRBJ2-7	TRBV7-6	CASSLGQKYEQYF
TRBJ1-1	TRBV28	CASGLSLPGVDTEAFF
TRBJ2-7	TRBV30	CAWSGEGPYEQYF
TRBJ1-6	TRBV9	CASSVVAENSPLHF
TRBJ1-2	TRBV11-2	CASSLGEYGYTF